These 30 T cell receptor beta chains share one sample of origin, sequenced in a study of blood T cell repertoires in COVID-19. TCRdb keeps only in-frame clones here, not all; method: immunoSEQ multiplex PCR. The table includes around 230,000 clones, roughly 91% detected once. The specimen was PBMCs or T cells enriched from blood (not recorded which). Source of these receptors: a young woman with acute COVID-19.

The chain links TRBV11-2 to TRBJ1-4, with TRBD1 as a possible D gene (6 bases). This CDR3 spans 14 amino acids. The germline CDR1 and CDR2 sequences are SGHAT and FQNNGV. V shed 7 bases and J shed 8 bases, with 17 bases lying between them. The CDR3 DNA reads TGTGCCAGCACCCTAGACAGGTTAGAAGAAAAACTGTTTTTT. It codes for CASTLDRLEEKLFF.

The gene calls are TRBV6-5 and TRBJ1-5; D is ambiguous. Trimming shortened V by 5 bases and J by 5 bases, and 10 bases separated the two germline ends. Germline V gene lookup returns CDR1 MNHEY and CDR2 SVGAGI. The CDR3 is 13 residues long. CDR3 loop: CASSPTVDQPQHF. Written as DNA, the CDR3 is TGTGCCAGCAGTCCCACGGTGGATCAGCCCCAGCATTTT.

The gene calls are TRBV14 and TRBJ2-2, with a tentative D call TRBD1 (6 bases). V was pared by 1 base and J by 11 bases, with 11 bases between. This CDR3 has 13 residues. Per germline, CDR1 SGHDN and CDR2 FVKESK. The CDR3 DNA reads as TGTGCCAGCAGCCAAGGAGCCAGGGGAGAGCTGTTTTTT. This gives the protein CASSQGARGELFF.

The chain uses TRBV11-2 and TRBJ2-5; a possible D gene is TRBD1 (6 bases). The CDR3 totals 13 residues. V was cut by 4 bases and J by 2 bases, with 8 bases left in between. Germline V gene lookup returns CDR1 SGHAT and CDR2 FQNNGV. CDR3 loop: CASSSTGQETQYF. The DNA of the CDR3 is TGTGCCAGCAGCTCGACAGGACAAGAGACCCAGTACTTC.

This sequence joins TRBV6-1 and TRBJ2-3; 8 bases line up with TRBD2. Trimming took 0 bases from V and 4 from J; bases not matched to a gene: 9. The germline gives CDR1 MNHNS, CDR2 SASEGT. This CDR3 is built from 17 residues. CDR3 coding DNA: TGTGCCAGCAGTGAAGCGCTGGCGGGGGGACTTGCAGATACGCAGTATTTT. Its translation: CASSEALAGGLADTQYF.

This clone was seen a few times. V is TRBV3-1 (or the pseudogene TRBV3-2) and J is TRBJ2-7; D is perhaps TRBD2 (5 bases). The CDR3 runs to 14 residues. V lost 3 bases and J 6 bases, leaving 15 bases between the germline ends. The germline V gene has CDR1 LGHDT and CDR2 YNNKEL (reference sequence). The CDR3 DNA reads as TGTGCCAGCAGCCAGGACTTCCGACCCAGCGAGCAGTACTTC. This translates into CASSQDFRPSEQYF.

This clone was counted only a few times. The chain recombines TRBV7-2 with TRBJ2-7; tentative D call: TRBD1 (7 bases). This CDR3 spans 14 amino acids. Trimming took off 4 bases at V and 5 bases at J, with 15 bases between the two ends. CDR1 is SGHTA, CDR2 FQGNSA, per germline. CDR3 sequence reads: CASSSRTGGDEQYF. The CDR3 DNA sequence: TGTGCCAGCAGCTCCCGGACAGGAGGGGACGAGCAGTACTTC. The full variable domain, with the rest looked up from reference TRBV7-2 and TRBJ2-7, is GAGVSQSPSNKVTEKGKDVELRCDPISGHTALYWYRQSLGQGLEFLIYFQGNSAPDKSGLPSDRFSAERTGGSVSTLTIQRTQQEDSAVYLCASSSRTGGDEQYFGPGTRLTVT.

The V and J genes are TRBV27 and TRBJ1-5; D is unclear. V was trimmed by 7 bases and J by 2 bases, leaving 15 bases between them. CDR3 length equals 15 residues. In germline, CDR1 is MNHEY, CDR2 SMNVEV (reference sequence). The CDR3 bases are TGTGCCAGCATGGCCGAGTGGGCTGGCAATCAGCCCCAGCATTTT. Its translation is CASMAEWAGNQPQHF.

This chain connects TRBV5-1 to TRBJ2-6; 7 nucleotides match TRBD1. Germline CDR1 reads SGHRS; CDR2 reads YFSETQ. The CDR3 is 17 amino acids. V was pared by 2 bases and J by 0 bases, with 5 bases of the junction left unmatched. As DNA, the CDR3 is TGCGCCAGCAGCTTTCGACAGGGCTCCTCTGGGGCCAACGTCCTGACTTTC. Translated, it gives CASSFRQGSSGANVLTF.

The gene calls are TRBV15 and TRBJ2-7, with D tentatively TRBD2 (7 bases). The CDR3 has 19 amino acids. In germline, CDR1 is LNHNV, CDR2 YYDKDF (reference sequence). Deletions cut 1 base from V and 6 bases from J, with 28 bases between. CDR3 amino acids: CATSRAVSQNPGAGVEQYF. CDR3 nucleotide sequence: TGTGCCACCAGCAGAGCGGTCTCTCAGAATCCAGGGGCGGGGGTCGAGCAGTACTTC.

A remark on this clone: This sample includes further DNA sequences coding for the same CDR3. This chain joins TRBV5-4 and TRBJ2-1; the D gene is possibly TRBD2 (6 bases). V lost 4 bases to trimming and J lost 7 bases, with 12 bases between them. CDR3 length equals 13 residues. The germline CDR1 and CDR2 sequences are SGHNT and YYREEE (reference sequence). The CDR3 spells CASSLRGGNEQFF. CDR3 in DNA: TGTGCCAGCAGCCTTAGGGGAGGTAATGAGCAGTTCTTC. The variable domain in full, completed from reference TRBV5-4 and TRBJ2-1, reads ETGVTQSPTHLIKTRGQQVTLRCSSQSGHNTVSWYQQALGQGPQFIFQYYREEENGRGNFPPRFSGLQFPNYSSELNVNALELDDSALYLCASSLRGGNEQFFGPGTRLTVL.

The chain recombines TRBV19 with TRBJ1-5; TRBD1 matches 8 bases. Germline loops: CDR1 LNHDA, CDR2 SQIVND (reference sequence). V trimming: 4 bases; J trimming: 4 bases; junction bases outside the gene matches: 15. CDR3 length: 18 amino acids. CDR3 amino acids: CASSTHTMQRQGNQPQHF. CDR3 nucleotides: TGTGCCAGTAGTACCCACACCATGCAGAGACAGGGGAATCAGCCCCAGCATTTT.

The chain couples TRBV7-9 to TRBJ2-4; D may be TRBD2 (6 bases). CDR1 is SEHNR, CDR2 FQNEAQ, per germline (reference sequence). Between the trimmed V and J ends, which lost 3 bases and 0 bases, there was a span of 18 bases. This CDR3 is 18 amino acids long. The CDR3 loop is CASSFGWGDFLAKNIQYF. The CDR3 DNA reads TGTGCCAGCAGCTTTGGGTGGGGGGACTTCCTAGCCAAAAACATTCAGTACTTC.

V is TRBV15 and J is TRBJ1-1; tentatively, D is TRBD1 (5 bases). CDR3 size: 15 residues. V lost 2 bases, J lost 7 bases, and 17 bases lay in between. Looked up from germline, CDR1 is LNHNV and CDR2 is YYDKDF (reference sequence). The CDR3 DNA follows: TGTGCCACCAGCAGAAGGGCGGGACGGGGCGATGAAGCTTTCTTT. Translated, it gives CATSRRAGRGDEAFF.

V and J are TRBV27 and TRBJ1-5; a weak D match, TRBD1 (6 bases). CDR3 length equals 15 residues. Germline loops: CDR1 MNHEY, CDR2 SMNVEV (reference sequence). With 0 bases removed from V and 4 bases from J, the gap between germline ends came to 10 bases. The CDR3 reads CASSLSGTTNQPQHF. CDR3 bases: TGTGCCAGCAGTTTATCGGGGACAACAAATCAGCCCCAGCATTTT.

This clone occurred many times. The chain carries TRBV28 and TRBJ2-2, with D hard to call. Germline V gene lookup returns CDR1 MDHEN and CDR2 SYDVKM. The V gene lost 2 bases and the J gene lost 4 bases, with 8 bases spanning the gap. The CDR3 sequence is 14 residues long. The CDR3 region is CASSLIQFTGELFF. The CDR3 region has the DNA TGTGCCAGCAGTTTAATACAGTTCACCGGGGAGCTGTTTTTT. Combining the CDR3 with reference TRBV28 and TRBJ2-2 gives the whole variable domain DVKVTQSSRYLVKRTGEKVFLECVQDMDHENMFWYRQDPGLGLRLIYFSYDVKMKEKGDIPEGYSVSREKKERFSLILESASTNQTSMYLCASSLIQFTGELFFGEGSRLTVL.

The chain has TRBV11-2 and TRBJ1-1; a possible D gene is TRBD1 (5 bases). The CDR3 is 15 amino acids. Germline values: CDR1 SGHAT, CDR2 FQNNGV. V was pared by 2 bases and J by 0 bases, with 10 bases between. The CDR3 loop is CASSLISGLNTEAFF. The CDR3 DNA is TGTGCCAGCAGCTTAATCTCAGGGCTGAACACTGAAGCTTTCTTT. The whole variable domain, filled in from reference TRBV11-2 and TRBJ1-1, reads EAGVAQSPRYKIIEKRQSVAFWCNPISGHATLYWYQQILGQGPKLLIQFQNNGVVDDSQLPKDRFSAERLKGVDSTLKIQPAKLEDSAVYLCASSLISGLNTEAFFGQGTRLTVV.

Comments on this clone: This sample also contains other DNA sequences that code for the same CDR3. This chain's CDR3 is CASSFLDRGAYEQYF. CDR3 sequence (DNA): TGTGCCAGCAGTTTCTTGGACAGGGGGGCCTACGAGCAGTACTTC. The chain carries TRBV6-5 and TRBJ2-7; the match to TRBD1 covers 10 bases. The CDR3 runs to 15 residues. V shed 4 bases, J shed 2 bases, and the junction held 5 bases outside the gene matches. The germline CDR1 and CDR2 sequences are MNHEY and SVGAGI.

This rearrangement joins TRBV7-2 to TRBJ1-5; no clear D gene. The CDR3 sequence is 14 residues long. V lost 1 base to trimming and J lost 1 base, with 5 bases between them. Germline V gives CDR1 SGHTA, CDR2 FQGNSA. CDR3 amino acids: CASSLDLSNQPQHF. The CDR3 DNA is TGTGCCAGCAGCTTAGACTTGAGCAATCAGCCCCAGCATTTT.

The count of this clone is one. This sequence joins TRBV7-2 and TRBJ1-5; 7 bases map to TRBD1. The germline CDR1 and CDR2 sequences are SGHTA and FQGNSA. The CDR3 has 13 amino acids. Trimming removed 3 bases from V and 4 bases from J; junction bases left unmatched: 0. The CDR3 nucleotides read TGTGCCAGCAGCTTCAGGGGGAATCAGCCCCAGCATTTT. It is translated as CASSFRGNQPQHF.

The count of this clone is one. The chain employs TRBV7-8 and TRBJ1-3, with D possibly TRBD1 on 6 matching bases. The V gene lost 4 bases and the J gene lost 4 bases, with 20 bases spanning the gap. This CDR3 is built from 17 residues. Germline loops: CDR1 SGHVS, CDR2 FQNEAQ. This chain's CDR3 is CASSSTTLGGLGNTIYF. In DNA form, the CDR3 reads TGTGCCAGCAGCTCGACGACCCTAGGGGGTTTAGGAAACACCATATATTTT.

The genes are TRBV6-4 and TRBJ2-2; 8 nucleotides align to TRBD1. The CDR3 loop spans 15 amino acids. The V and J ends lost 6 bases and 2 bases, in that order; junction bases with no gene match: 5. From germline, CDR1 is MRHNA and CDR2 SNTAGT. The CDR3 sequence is CASSPTGVNTGELFF. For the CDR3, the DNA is TGTGCCAGCAGCCCGACAGGGGTTAACACCGGGGAGCTGTTTTTT.

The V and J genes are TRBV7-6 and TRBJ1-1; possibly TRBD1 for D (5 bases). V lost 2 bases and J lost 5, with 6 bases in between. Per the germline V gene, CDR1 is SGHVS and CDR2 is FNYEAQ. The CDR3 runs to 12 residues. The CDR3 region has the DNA TGTGCCAGCAGCTTAAGGGGAACTGAAGCTTTCTTT. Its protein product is CASSLRGTEAFF.

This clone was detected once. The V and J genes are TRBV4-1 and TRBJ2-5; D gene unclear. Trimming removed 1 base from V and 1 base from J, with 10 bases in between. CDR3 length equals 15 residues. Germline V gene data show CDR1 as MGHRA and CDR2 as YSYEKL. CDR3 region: CASSQGARPQETQYF. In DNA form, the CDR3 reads TGCGCCAGCAGCCAAGGGGCCCGACCCCAAGAGACCCAGTACTTC.

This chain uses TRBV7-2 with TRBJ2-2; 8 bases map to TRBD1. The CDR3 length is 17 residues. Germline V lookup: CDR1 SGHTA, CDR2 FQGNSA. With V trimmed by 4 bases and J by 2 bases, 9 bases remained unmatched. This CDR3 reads CASSSKPDRVNTGELFF. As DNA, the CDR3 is TGTGCCAGCAGCTCTAAACCGGACAGGGTAAACACCGGGGAGCTGTTTTTT.

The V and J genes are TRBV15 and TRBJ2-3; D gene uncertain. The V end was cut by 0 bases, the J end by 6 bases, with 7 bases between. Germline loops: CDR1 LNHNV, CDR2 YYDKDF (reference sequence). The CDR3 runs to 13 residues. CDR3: CATSRDNRDTQYF. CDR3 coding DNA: TGTGCCACCAGCAGAGATAATCGGGATACGCAGTATTTT.

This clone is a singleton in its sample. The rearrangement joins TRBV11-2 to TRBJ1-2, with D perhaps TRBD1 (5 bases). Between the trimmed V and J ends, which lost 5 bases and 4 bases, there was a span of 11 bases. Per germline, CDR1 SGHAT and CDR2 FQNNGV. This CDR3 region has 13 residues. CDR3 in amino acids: CASSGGTAYGYTF. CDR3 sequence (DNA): TGTGCCAGCAGCGGCGGGACCGCCTATGGCTACACCTTC. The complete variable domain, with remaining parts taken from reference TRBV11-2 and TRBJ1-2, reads EAGVAQSPRYKIIEKRQSVAFWCNPISGHATLYWYQQILGQGPKLLIQFQNNGVVDDSQLPKDRFSAERLKGVDSTLKIQPAKLEDSAVYLCASSGGTAYGYTFGSGTRLTVV.

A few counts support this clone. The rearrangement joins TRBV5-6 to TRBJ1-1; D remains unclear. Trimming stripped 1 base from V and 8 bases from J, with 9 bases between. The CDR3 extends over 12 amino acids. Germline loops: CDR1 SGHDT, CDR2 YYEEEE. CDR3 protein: CASSLPGAEAFF. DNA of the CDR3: TGTGCCAGCAGCTTGCCGGGAGCGGAAGCTTTCTTT. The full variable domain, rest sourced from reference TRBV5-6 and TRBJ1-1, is DAGVTQSPTHLIKTRGQQVTLRCSPKSGHDTVSWYQQALGQGPQFIFQYYEEEERQRGNFPDRFSGHQFPNYSSELNVNALLLGDSALYLCASSLPGAEAFFGQGTRLTVV.

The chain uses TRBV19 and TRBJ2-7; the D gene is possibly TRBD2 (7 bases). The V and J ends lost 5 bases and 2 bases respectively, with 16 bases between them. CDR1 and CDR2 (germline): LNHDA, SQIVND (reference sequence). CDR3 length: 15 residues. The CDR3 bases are TGTGCCAGTAGTTTCAGGGGAGGGGGGACCTACGAGCAGTACTTC. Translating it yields CASSFRGGGTYEQYF.

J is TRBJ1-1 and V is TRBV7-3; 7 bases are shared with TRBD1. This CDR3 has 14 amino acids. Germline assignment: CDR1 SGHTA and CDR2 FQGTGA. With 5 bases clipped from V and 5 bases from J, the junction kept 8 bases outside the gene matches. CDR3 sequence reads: CASSLNSGGTEAFF. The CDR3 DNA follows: TGTGCCAGCAGCCTCAACTCAGGGGGTACTGAAGCTTTCTTT.